These 12 T cell receptor beta chains came from one sample sequenced in a study of blood T cell repertoires in COVID-19. Profiling relied on immunoSEQ multiplex PCR, and the TCRdb table lists in-frame clones only, not all of them. The sample includes approximately 300,000 clones, roughly 85% of them seen just once. Sequenced material: PBMCs or T cells enriched from blood (not recorded which). The receptors were gathered from a woman in her twenties or thirties who had recovered from COVID-19.

The gene calls are TRBV5-1 and TRBJ2-3, with 9 bases matching TRBD1. The CDR3 consists of 17 residues. V lost 8 bases and J lost 0; bases outside the gene matches: 13. Germline CDR1 SGHRS, CDR2 YFSETQ. CDR3 in DNA: TGCGCCAGTCACTCCGGGACAGGGAAACCTAGCACAGATACGCAGTATTTT. Translation: CASHSGTGKPSTDTQYF.

V and J are TRBV5-1 and TRBJ2-1; tentatively, D is TRBD2 (6 bases). Trimming shortened V by 0 bases and J by 5 bases, and 9 bases separated the two germline ends. The CDR3 loop spans 14 amino acids. The germline V gene has CDR1 SGHRS and CDR2 YFSETQ. In DNA, the CDR3 is TGCGCCAGCAGCTTGGCCTGGGAGGACAATGAGCAGTTCTTC. Translated: CASSLAWEDNEQFF.

This chain joins TRBV30 and TRBJ1-1; 8 bases line up with TRBD1. Per the germline V gene, CDR1 is GTSNPN and CDR2 is SVGIG (reference sequence). The ends lost 4 bases at V and 4 bases at J; junction bases unmatched: 8. This CDR3 has 14 residues. CDR3 amino acids: CAWTRDRGGTEAFF. The DNA of the CDR3 is TGTGCCTGGACCCGAGACAGGGGAGGCACTGAAGCTTTCTTT.

The table lists this clone with a count of one. This rearrangement joins TRBV4-1 to TRBJ2-7, with 7 bases identical to TRBD1. CDR3 length equals 15 residues. Germline CDR1 reads MGHRA; CDR2 reads YSYEKL. The V segment lost 1 base and the J segment 2 bases; nucleotides outside the gene matches: 5. The CDR3 loop is CASSQAPTGAYEQYF. The CDR3 bases are TGCGCCAGCAGCCAAGCCCCTACAGGGGCCTACGAGCAGTACTTC.

The gene calls are TRBV30 and TRBJ1-5; no definite D call. Per the germline V gene, CDR1 is GTSNPN and CDR2 is SVGIG (reference sequence). Trimming shortened V by 5 bases and J by 6 bases, and 11 bases separated the two germline ends. The CDR3 runs 12 residues. The chain's CDR3 is CAWSQSSQPQHF. As DNA, the CDR3 is TGTGCCTGGTCGCAGTCAAGTCAGCCCCAGCATTTT.

The table lists this clone with a count of one. A junction boundary mismatches the germline segment, possibly from a read error. The chain joins TRBV6-5 to TRBJ2-6; TRBD2 is a possible D gene (6 bases). Germline CDR1 reads MNHEY; CDR2 reads SVGAGI. This CDR3 comprises 15 residues. The CDR3 DNA reads TGTGTCAGCAGGGAGGAAAGCTCTGGGGCCAACGTCCTGACTTTC. This gives the protein CVSREESSGANVLTF.

Note on this clone: Distinct nucleotide sequences in the sample also encode this CDR3. CDR3 sequence reads: CASSRTTGGNQPQHF. CDR3 DNA: TGTGCCAGCAGTAGAACAACAGGGGGCAATCAGCCCCAGCATTTT. V gene TRBV27 combines with J gene TRBJ1-5, with 7 bases that match TRBD1. This CDR3 has 15 residues. From germline, CDR1 is MNHEY and CDR2 SMNVEV (reference sequence). The V segment lost 5 bases and the J segment 2 bases; nucleotides outside the gene matches: 6.

The rearrangement links TRBV2 to TRBJ2-7; the D gene is possibly TRBD1 (5 bases). Trimming took off 0 bases at V and 3 bases at J, with 12 bases between the two ends. Germline V lookup: CDR1 SNHLY, CDR2 FYNNEI. The CDR3 loop spans 15 amino acids. The CDR3 here is CASSEAQGTFYEQYF. CDR3 bases: TGTGCCAGCAGTGAAGCGCAGGGAACTTTCTACGAGCAGTACTTC.

A few counts support this clone. The rearrangement links TRBV2 to TRBJ1-3; a possible D gene is TRBD1 (6 bases). The CDR3 has 15 amino acids. In germline, CDR1 is SNHLY, CDR2 FYNNEI. V dropped 2 bases and J dropped 4 bases, with 12 bases sitting between them. The CDR3 DNA sequence: TGTGCCAGCAGTGAACGGGGGGCCTTCGGAAACACCATATATTTT. Residues: CASSERGAFGNTIYF. Based on the CDR3 plus reference TRBV2 and TRBJ1-3, the full variable domain is EPEVTQTPSHQVTQMGQEVILRCVPISNHLYFYWYRQILGQKVEFLVSFYNNEISEKSEIFDDQFSVERPDGSNFTLKIRSTKLEDSAMYFCASSERGAFGNTIYFGEGSWLTVV.

The rearrangement links TRBV18 to TRBJ1-2; 9 bases fit TRBD1. The V gene's germline CDR1 is KGHSH and CDR2 LQKENI. The V and J ends lost 1 base and 13 bases, in that order; junction bases with no gene match: 7. The CDR3 spans 13 residues. CDR3 nucleotide sequence: TGTGCCAGCTCACCACAGACAGGGGGTCGACCCACCTTC. Protein: CASSPQTGGRPTF.

V usage is TRBV5-5 and J usage is TRBJ1-2; perhaps TRBD1 as D (5 bases). Between the trimmed V and J ends, which lost 4 bases and 8 bases, there was a span of 18 bases. This CDR3 region has 14 residues. In germline, CDR1 is SGHKS, CDR2 YYEKEE (reference sequence). The CDR3 here is CASSPAQGMGGYTF. The DNA for the CDR3 is TGTGCCAGCAGCCCTGCTCAGGGCATGGGGGGCTACACCTTC.

The rearrangement links TRBV24-1 to TRBJ1-2; 7 bases line up with TRBD1. Germline assignment: CDR1 KGHDR and CDR2 SFDVKD. The CDR3 runs 14 residues. V gave up 6 bases and J gave up 4 bases; unmatched junction bases: 7. CDR3 in amino acids: CATSQGQSSYGYTF. CDR3 DNA sequence: TGTGCCACCAGTCAGGGACAGAGTTCCTATGGCTACACCTTC.